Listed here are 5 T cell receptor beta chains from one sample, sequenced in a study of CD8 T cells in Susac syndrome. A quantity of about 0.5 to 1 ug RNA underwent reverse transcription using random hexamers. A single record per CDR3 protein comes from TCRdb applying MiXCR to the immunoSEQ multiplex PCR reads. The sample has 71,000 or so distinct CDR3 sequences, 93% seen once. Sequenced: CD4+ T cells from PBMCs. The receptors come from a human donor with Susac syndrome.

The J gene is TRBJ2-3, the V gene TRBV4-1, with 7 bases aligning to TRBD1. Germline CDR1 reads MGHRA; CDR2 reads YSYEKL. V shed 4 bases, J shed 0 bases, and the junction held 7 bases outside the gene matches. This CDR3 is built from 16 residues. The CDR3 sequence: CASSRSGTASTDTQYF. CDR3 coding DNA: TGCGCCAGCAGCCGATCCGGGACAGCGAGCACAGATACGCAGTATTTT.

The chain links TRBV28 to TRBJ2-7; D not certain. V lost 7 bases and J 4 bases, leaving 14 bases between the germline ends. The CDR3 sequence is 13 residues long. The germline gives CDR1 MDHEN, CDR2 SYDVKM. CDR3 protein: CASTLTLGYEQYF. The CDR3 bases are TGTGCCAGCACCCTGACCCTGGGGTACGAGCAGTACTTC.

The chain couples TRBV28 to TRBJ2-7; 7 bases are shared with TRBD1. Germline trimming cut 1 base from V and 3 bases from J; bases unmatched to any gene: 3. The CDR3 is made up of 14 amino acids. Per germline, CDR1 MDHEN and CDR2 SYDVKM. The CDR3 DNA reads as TGTGCCAGCAGTTTATTTTGGGACAGCTACGAGCAGTACTTC. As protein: CASSLFWDSYEQYF.

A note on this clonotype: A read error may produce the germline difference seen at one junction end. CDR3 loop: CANSLGQVGANVLTF. As DNA, the CDR3 is TGTGCCAACAGCTTAGGTCAGGTCGGGGCCAACGTCCTGACTTTC. This chain uses TRBV7-2 with TRBJ2-6, with D unresolved. The V gene's germline CDR1 is SGHTA and CDR2 FQGNSA. The CDR3 is made up of 15 amino acids.

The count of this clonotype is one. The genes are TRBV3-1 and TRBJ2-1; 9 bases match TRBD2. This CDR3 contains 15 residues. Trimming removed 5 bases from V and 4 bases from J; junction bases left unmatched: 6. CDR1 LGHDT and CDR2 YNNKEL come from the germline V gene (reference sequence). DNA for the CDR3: TGTGCCAGCAGCATCAGCGGGGGGCCTTACAATGAGCAGTTCTTC. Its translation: CASSISGGPYNEQFF.